Following are 5 T cell receptor beta chains from one sample sequenced in a study of cytomegalovirus exposure and HLA in healthy donors. Use of 60 Vbeta and 13 Jbeta primers characterized the PCR. Here immunoSEQ multiplex PCR was the method, and the copy in TCRdb shows in-frame clones only, minus some. Of 60,000 to 85,000 clones detected, roughly 79% appear once; the ten largest clones hold 1.6%. The sequenced material came from PBMCs. The source is a man in his forties in good health and CMV-seronegative.

In its sample, this clone was seen once. The gene calls are TRBV30 and TRBJ2-2; 8 bases align to TRBD2. V shed 3 bases, J shed 5 bases, and the junction held 8 bases outside the gene matches. Germline V gene data show CDR1 as GTSNPN and CDR2 as SVGIG (reference sequence). The CDR3 spans 15 residues. CDR3 nucleotides: TGTGCCTGGAGGAGAGCGGGAGTATGGACCGGGGAGCTGTTTTTT. It translates to CAWRRAGVWTGELFF. Full variable domain (remainder filled in from reference TRBV30 and TRBJ2-2): SQTIHQWPATLVQPVGSPLSLECTVEGTSNPNLYWYRQAAGRGLQLLFYSVGIGQISSEVPQNLSASRPQDRQFILSSKKLLLSDSGFYLCAWRRAGVWTGELFFGEGSRLTVL.

The table lists this clone with a count of one. The chain recombines TRBV6-1 with TRBJ1-2, with D perhaps matching TRBD1 (6 bases). The V gene's germline CDR1 is MNHNS and CDR2 SASEGT. This CDR3 spans 16 amino acids. The V and J ends lost 3 bases and 3 bases respectively, with 17 bases between them. CDR3 region: CASSEDRTANYYGYTF. In nucleotides, the CDR3 is TGTGCCAGCAGTGAGGATAGGACAGCGAACTACTATGGCTACACCTTC.

The genes are TRBV11-3 and TRBJ2-1, with a weak D call TRBD1 (5 bases). V was shortened by 4 bases and J by 5 bases, with 12 bases between the two germline ends. The CDR3 extends over 14 amino acids. In germline, CDR1 is SGHNT, CDR2 YENEEA. CDR3 region: CASSWGPLNNEQFF. The CDR3 nucleotides are TGTGCCAGCAGCTGGGGCCCACTAAACAATGAGCAGTTCTTC.

J is TRBJ2-5 and V is TRBV6-5; possibly TRBD2 for D (6 bases). This CDR3 is 15 amino acids long. Per the germline V gene, CDR1 is MNHEY and CDR2 is SVGAGI. V lost 6 bases and J lost 5, with 19 bases in between. CDR3 sequence reads: CASSRRGLWEETQYF. The CDR3 DNA reads TGTGCCAGCAGCCGGCGGGGCCTTTGGGAGGAGACCCAGTACTTC.

The J gene is TRBJ1-4, the V gene TRBV14; TRBD1 might be the D (6 bases). Germline V gene lookup returns CDR1 SGHDN and CDR2 FVKESK. The CDR3 is 13 amino acids. Trimming pared 4 bases from V and 7 bases from J, leaving 10 bases between. DNA for the CDR3: TGTGCCAGCAGCCGGGGGCTAGGTGAAAAACTGTTTTTT. It translates to CASSRGLGEKLFF.